The rows below give T cell receptor beta chains drawn from one sample of a study of shared clonotypes between healthy human individuals. Measured with immunoSEQ multiplex PCR; TCRdb has only the in-frame clones, and not every one. The sample yields some 2,400,000 clones, approximately 96% seen once. The specimen was naive CD4+ T cells sorted from blood. Receptors originate from a young man in good health. CDR3s include the opening cysteine and the closing phenylalanine or tryptophan. The order of the fields is J gene, D gene, clone size, V gene, CDR3 protein, CDR3 DNA. The D gene is left open where the match is weak. Size values are once, few and many counts, or a class for expanded clones, and some rows have none.

J: TRBJ2-1; D: -; size: once; V: TRBV6-5; CDR3: CASRITNQGEQFF; DNA: TGTGCCAGCAGAATTACGAATCAGGGGGAGCAGTTCTTC
J: TRBJ2-7; D: -; size: -; V: TRBV7-9; CDR3: CASSLARSESSYEQYF; DNA: TGTGCCAGCAGCTTAGCGCGCAGTGAGAGCTCCTACGAGCAGTACTTC
J: TRBJ2-6; D: -; size: -; V: TRBV30; CDR3: CAWSRGPYLSGANVLTF; DNA: TGTGCCTGGTCTCGGGGCCCTTACCTCTCGGGGGCCAACGTCCTGACTTTC
J: TRBJ2-7; D: -; size: -; V: TRBV7-2; CDR3: CASSKNSGKGAGEQYF; DNA: TGTGCCAGCAGCAAAAATAGCGGGAAGGGGGCAGGCGAGCAGTACTTC
J: TRBJ1-6; D: -; size: -; V: TRBV6-6; CDR3: CASSTGPNSPLHF; DNA: TGTGCCAGCAGCACGGGTCCTAATTCACCCCTCCACTTT
J: TRBJ2-7; D: -; size: -; V: TRBV25-1; CDR3: CASSRGNEQYF; DNA: TGTGCCAGCAGTAGGGGAAACGAGCAGTACTTC
J: TRBJ1-5; D: -; size: -; V: TRBV6-1; CDR3: CASRGWADSNQPQHF; DNA: TGTGCCTCCCGGGGGTGGGCAGATAGCAATCAGCCCCAGCATTTT
J: TRBJ2-1; D: -; size: -; V: TRBV18; CDR3: CASSQGDRSYNEQFF; DNA: TGTGCCAGCTCCCAAGGGGACCGATCCTACAATGAGCAGTTCTTC
J: TRBJ2-7; D: -; size: -; V: TRBV5-1; CDR3: CASSLNPIGTYEQYF; DNA: TGCGCCAGCAGCTTGAATCCCATTGGGACCTACGAGCAGTACTTC
J: TRBJ1-5; D: TRBD1; size: -; V: TRBV18; CDR3: CASSSTGVSNQPQHF; DNA: TGTGCCAGCTCATCTACAGGGGTGAGCAATCAGCCCCAGCATTTT
J: TRBJ2-3; D: TRBD2; size: -; V: TRBV7-2; CDR3: CASRSGLAVSTDTQYF; DNA: TGTGCCAGCAGGAGCGGACTAGCGGTTAGCACAGATACGCAGTATTTT
J: TRBJ1-2; D: -; size: -; V: TRBV6-5; CDR3: CASSSRGLGGGYTF; DNA: TGTGCCAGCAGTTCACGAGGGCTCGGTGGGGGCTACACCTTC
J: TRBJ2-7; D: -; size: -; V: TRBV28; CDR3: CASSFAQDFVTYEQYF; DNA: TGTGCCAGCAGTTTCGCCCAGGACTTCGTAACCTACGAGCAGTACTTC
J: TRBJ1-1; D: -; size: -; V: TRBV5-1; CDR3: CASSLAGFNTEAFF; DNA: TGCGCCAGCAGCTTGGCAGGGTTCAACACTGAAGCTTTCTTT
J: TRBJ2-2; D: -; size: -; V: TRBV5-4; CDR3: CASSLGQKRTGELFF; DNA: TGTGCCAGCAGCTTGGGACAGAAGCGCACCGGGGAGCTGTTTTTT
J: TRBJ2-1; D: -; size: -; V: TRBV7-9; CDR3: CASSYRDSYNEQFF; DNA: TGTGCCAGCAGCTACCGGGACTCCTACAATGAGCAGTTCTTC
J: TRBJ2-7; D: -; size: -; V: TRBV7-6; CDR3: CASSLAWRDEQYF; DNA: TGTGCCAGCAGCTTAGCGTGGAGGGACGAGCAGTACTTC
J: TRBJ2-3; D: -; size: -; V: TRBV5-4; CDR3: CASSLGRERGDTQYF; DNA: TGTGCCAGCAGCTTGGGGAGGGAGAGAGGGGATACGCAGTATTTT
J: TRBJ2-7; D: -; size: -; V: TRBV6-5; CDR3: CASTSGSYEQYF; DNA: TGTGCCAGCACCAGCGGCTCCTACGAGCAGTACTTC
J: TRBJ2-1; D: TRBD2; size: -; V: TRBV5-1; CDR3: CASSRDGGIGLANPLRNEQFF; DNA: TGCGCCAGCAGCCGTGACGGGGGGATTGGACTAGCGAACCCTCTGAGGAATGAGCAGTTCTTC
J: TRBJ1-4; D: -; size: -; V: TRBV10-1; CDR3: CASSESGREKLFF; DNA: TGCGCCAGCAGTGAGTCTGGGCGTGAAAAACTGTTTTTT
J: TRBJ1-5; D: TRBD1; size: -; V: TRBV28; CDR3: CASRRQGIRNNQPQHF; DNA: TGTGCCAGCAGAAGACAGGGAATTAGGAACAATCAGCCCCAGCATTTT
J: TRBJ1-5; D: TRBD1; size: -; V: TRBV4-2; CDR3: CASSQDGTGVQPQHF; DNA: TGTGCCAGCAGCCAAGATGGGACAGGGGTTCAGCCCCAGCATTTT
J: TRBJ2-5; D: -; size: -; V: TRBV5-4; CDR3: CASSRPQETQYF; DNA: TGTGCCAGCAGCCGGCCTCAAGAGACCCAGTACTTC
J: TRBJ2-7; D: -; size: -; V: TRBV19; CDR3: CASSRFRDVSYEQYF; DNA: TGTGCCAGTAGTAGGTTCCGGGACGTCTCCTACGAGCAGTACTTC
J: TRBJ2-5; D: TRBD2; size: -; V: TRBV27; CDR3: CASSPRSWGGQETQYF; DNA: TGTGCCAGCAGTCCCCGTAGTTGGGGGGGCCAAGAGACCCAGTACTTC
J: TRBJ1-2; D: TRBD1; size: -; V: TRBV5-1; CDR3: CASSPRTGGYGYTF; DNA: TGCGCCAGCAGCCCTAGGACAGGGGGGTATGGCTACACCTTC
J: TRBJ1-2; D: TRBD1; size: -; V: TRBV11-2; CDR3: CASSSQGAGYGYTF; DNA: TGTGCCAGCAGCTCACAGGGGGCAGGCTATGGCTACACCTTC
J: TRBJ2-1; D: -; size: -; V: TRBV5-1; CDR3: CASTNRPPLDNEQFF; DNA: TGCGCCAGCACCAACCGCCCCCCACTAGACAATGAGCAGTTCTTC
J: TRBJ1-1; D: -; size: -; V: TRBV6-5; CDR3: CASSYNGGPVGTEAFF; DNA: TGTGCCAGCAGTTACAATGGGGGCCCGGTCGGTACTGAAGCTTTCTTT
J: TRBJ1-3; D: -; size: -; V: TRBV18; CDR3: CASSPPAVTGNTIYF; DNA: TGTGCCAGCTCACCACCCGCGGTCACTGGAAACACCATATATTTT
J: TRBJ2-7; D: -; size: -; V: TRBV6-1; CDR3: CASSRTVYEQYF; DNA: TGTGCCAGCAGTCGGACAGTCTACGAGCAGTACTTC
J: TRBJ2-7; D: -; size: -; V: TRBV2; CDR3: CASRPVSYEQYF; DNA: TGTGCCAGCAGGCCCGTGAGCTACGAGCAGTACTTC
J: TRBJ2-1; D: TRBD2; size: -; V: TRBV29-1; CDR3: CSVLRTSDEQFF; DNA: TGCAGCGTTCTCCGGACTAGTGATGAGCAGTTCTTC
J: TRBJ2-7; D: TRBD1; size: -; V: TRBV4-3; CDR3: CASSQPPGQASYEQYF; DNA: TGCGCCAGCAGCCAACCTCCGGGACAGGCCTCCTACGAGCAGTACTTC
J: TRBJ2-2; D: TRBD1; size: -; V: TRBV28; CDR3: CASSLMTGTGDSGELFF; DNA: TGTGCCAGCAGTTTAATGACCGGGACAGGGGATTCCGGGGAGCTGTTTTTT
J: TRBJ1-4; D: -; size: -; V: TRBV5-1; CDR3: CASSGGLTTNEKLFF; DNA: TGCGCCAGCAGCGGGGGCCTAACAACTAATGAAAAACTGTTTTTT
J: TRBJ1-4; D: -; size: -; V: TRBV2; CDR3: CASRATSGEKLFF; DNA: TGTGCCAGCAGGGCGACATCGGGTGAAAAACTGTTTTTT
J: TRBJ2-7; D: TRBD2; size: -; V: TRBV12-5; CDR3: CASGLVPGLAGGLSYEQYF; DNA: TGTGCTAGTGGTTTGGTACCCGGACTAGCGGGAGGGCTGAGCTACGAGCAGTACTTC
J: TRBJ2-1; D: TRBD2; size: -; V: TRBV19; CDR3: CASSSTGGGNNEQFF; DNA: TGTGCCAGTAGTTCAACAGGCGGGGGGAACAATGAGCAGTTCTTC
J: TRBJ1-1; D: TRBD1; size: -; V: TRBV6-6; CDR3: CASSHGQGYNTEAFF; DNA: TGTGCCAGCAGTCACGGACAGGGATATAACACTGAAGCTTTCTTT
J: TRBJ2-3; D: -; size: -; V: TRBV11-1; CDR3: CASSLGPSADTQYF; DNA: TGTGCCAGCAGCTTAGGCCCGAGCGCAGATACGCAGTATTTT
J: TRBJ1-5; D: TRBD1; size: -; V: TRBV6-5; CDR3: CASSLGTGINQPQHF; DNA: TGTGCCAGCAGTTTGGGGACAGGAATAAATCAGCCCCAGCATTTT
J: TRBJ2-3; D: -; size: -; V: TRBV10-3; CDR3: CAISESLPGLTDTQYF; DNA: TGTGCCATCAGTGAGTCTCTTCCGGGACTCACAGATACGCAGTATTTT
J: TRBJ2-2; D: -; size: -; V: TRBV6-5; CDR3: CASSYRSGLAGELFF; DNA: TGTGCCAGCAGTTATCGATCCGGTTTGGCCGGGGAGCTGTTTTTT
J: TRBJ2-7; D: TRBD2; size: -; V: TRBV25-1; CDR3: CASSPRRGGDYEQYF; DNA: TGTGCCAGCAGTCCGAGGCGGGGAGGGGACTACGAGCAGTACTTC
J: TRBJ1-4; D: -; size: -; V: TRBV29-1; CDR3: CSVVSPGEKLFF; DNA: TGCAGCGTTGTAAGCCCTGGGGAAAAACTGTTTTTT
J: TRBJ2-7; D: TRBD2; size: -; V: TRBV4-3; CDR3: CASSVGLAGGGYEQYF; DNA: TGCGCCAGCAGCGTCGGACTAGCGGGAGGCGGCTACGAGCAGTACTTC